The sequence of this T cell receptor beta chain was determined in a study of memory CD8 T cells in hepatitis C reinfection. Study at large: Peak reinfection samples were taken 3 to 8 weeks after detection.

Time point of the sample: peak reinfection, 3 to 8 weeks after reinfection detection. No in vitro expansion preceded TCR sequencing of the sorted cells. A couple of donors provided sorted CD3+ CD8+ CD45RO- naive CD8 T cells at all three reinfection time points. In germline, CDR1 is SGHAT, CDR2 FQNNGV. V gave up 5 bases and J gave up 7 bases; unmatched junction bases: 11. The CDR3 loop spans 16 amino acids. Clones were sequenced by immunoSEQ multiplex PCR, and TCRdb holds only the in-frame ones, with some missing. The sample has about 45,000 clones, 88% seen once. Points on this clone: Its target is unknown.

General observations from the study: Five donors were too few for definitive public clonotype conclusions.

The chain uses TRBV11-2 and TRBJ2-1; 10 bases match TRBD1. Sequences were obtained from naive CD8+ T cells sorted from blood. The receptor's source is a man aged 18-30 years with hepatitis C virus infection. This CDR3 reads CASSHPGQGPYNEQFF. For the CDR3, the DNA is TGTGCCAGCAGCCACCCGGGACAGGGGCCTTATAATGAGCAGTTCTTC.